This entry lists 25 T cell receptor beta chains sequenced from one sample in a study of T cell changes during pregnancy in multiple sclerosis. Generated by immunoSEQ multiplex PCR, the TCRdb table keeps only in-frame clones and is missing some. The top ten hold around 0.41% of the sample, which has 60,000 to 95,000 clones, 90% to 95% seen once. The sequencing used CD4+ T cells from peripheral blood mononuclear cells, collected before pregnancy. These receptor sequences come from a female donor with multiple sclerosis, enrolled in a pregnancy study.

This chain connects TRBV15 to TRBJ1-2, with 7 positions matching TRBD1. Germline loops: CDR1 LNHNV, CDR2 YYDKDF (reference sequence). The CDR3 extends over 14 amino acids. The junction had 3 bases not matched to a gene; V was cut back by 1 base and J by 4 bases. The CDR3 protein is CATSRGGTVYGYTF. CDR3 nucleotides: TGTGCCACCAGCAGAGGGGGGACAGTCTATGGCTACACCTTC.

The chain employs TRBV19 and TRBJ2-2, with unresolved D. Trimming stripped 4 bases from V and 1 base from J, with 4 bases between. CDR1 and CDR2 (germline): LNHDA, SQIVND (reference sequence). The CDR3 has 13 residues. The CDR3 loop reads CASSNRNTGELFF. The CDR3 bases are TGTGCCAGTAGTAACAGGAACACCGGGGAGCTGTTTTTT. The full variable domain, its missing parts supplied by reference TRBV19 and TRBJ2-2, is DGGITQSPKYLFRKEGQNVTLSCEQNLNHDAMYWYRQDPGQGLRLIYYSQIVNDFQKGDIAEGYSVSREKKESFPLTVTSAQKNPTAFYLCASSNRNTGELFFGEGSRLTVL.

This rearrangement joins TRBV7-2 to TRBJ1-5, with D perhaps TRBD1 (5 bases). The V gene's germline CDR1 is SGHTA and CDR2 FQGNSA. Deletions cut 4 bases from V and 1 base from J, with 17 bases between. CDR3 length equals 17 residues. DNA of the CDR3: TGTGCCAGCAGCTCCGTCAGACAGTGGTTGAGCAATCAGCCCCAGCATTTT. Its protein is CASSSVRQWLSNQPQHF.

This chain uses TRBV29-1 with TRBJ1-1; D is perhaps TRBD1 (6 bases). CDR3 size: 14 residues. Looked up from germline, CDR1 is SQVTM and CDR2 is ANQGSEA. Trimming removed 7 bases at V and 0 bases at J, with 15 bases between. The CDR3 coding sequence is TGCAGCGCCTGTGTGGGGGCATTGAACACTGAAGCTTTCTTT. It yields the protein CSACVGALNTEAFF.

This sequence joins TRBV6-1 and TRBJ1-1; 7 nucleotides agree with TRBD1. V trimming: 8 bases; J trimming: 1 base; junction bases outside the gene matches: 7. Per germline, CDR1 MNHNS and CDR2 SASEGT. The CDR3 length is 14 residues. The CDR3 region has the DNA TGTGCCAGCGGGGGCGGGACAGCGAACACTGAAGCTTTCTTT. It specifies CASGGGTANTEAFF.

The chain has TRBV30 and TRBJ1-3, with no clear D. The CDR3 totals 13 residues. Trimming removed 0 bases from V and 4 bases from J, with 7 bases in between. Per the germline V gene, CDR1 is GTSNPN and CDR2 is SVGIG (reference sequence). CDR3 bases: TGTGCCTGGAGTGTCCAGCGCGGAAACACCATATATTTT. Translating gives CAWSVQRGNTIYF.

The table lists this clone with many counts. Other DNA variants within this sample encode the same CDR3. The V gene is TRBV6-5, the J gene TRBJ2-7; maybe TRBD2 (6 bases). The germline gives CDR1 MNHEY, CDR2 SVGAGI. V lost 4 bases to trimming and J lost 2 bases, with 6 bases between them. The CDR3 has 12 amino acids. The CDR3 spells CASSSSAYEQYF. CDR3 bases: TGTGCCAGCAGTTCTAGCGCCTACGAGCAGTACTTC.

V gene TRBV7-9 combines with J gene TRBJ1-2; 10 bases align to TRBD1. There are 15 residues in the CDR3. The ends lost 3 bases at V and 2 bases at J; junction bases unmatched: 3. Germline V gene data show CDR1 as SEHNR and CDR2 as FQNEAQ (reference sequence). The CDR3 bases are TGTGCCAGCAGCTTCCCGGGACAGGGGAACTATGGCTACACCTTC. Protein sequence: CASSFPGQGNYGYTF.

This chain uses TRBV15 with TRBJ1-5; 10 bases match TRBD1. Germline V gene lookup returns CDR1 LNHNV and CDR2 YYDKDF (reference sequence). Losses at the gene ends were 5 bases for V and 7 bases for J; bases not matched to a gene: 11. This CDR3 is built from 16 residues. The CDR3 DNA follows: TGTGCCACCAGCCGGTCCGGGACAGGGGACAACCAGCCCCAGCATTTT. As protein: CATSRSGTGDNQPQHF.

This clone was seen only a few times. The genes are TRBV7-2 and TRBJ2-1; 13 bases are a match to TRBD2. This CDR3 is built from 15 residues. The junction had 5 bases not matched to a gene; V was cut back by 2 bases and J by 10 bases. Germline CDR1 and CDR2: SGHTA and FQGNSA. CDR3 residues: CASSLRTSGSSEQFF. Here the CDR3 DNA reads TGTGCCAGCAGCTTAAGGACTAGCGGGAGTTCGGAGCAGTTCTTC.

The chain couples TRBV28 to TRBJ2-1; 14 positions agree with TRBD2. V shed 8 bases and J 6 bases; nucleotides not matched to a gene: 9. This CDR3 contains 16 residues. Per germline, CDR1 MDHEN and CDR2 SYDVKM. The CDR3, as DNA: TGTGCCAGCCAATCATTGGGACTAGCGGGAGTCAATGAGCAGTTCTTC. Translation gives CASQSLGLAGVNEQFF.

The chain has TRBV28 and TRBJ1-1; 7 positions agree with TRBD1. The CDR3 is made up of 20 amino acids. In germline, CDR1 is MDHEN, CDR2 SYDVKM. V dropped 5 bases and J dropped 1; count of bases not matched to a gene: 22. CDR3 protein: CASSDQGRGSHYDRNTEAFF. CDR3 coding DNA: TGTGCCAGCAGTGACCAGGGCAGGGGGTCTCACTATGACCGGAACACTGAAGCTTTCTTT.

The chain is built from TRBV6-1 and TRBJ1-5; TRBD1 matches at 7 bases. Germline assignment: CDR1 MNHNS and CDR2 SASEGT. Trimming removed 6 bases from V and 5 bases from J; junction bases left unmatched: 10. The CDR3 is 15 amino acids. CDR3 region: CASRQTGVMDQPQHF. DNA for the CDR3: TGTGCCAGCAGACAAACAGGGGTGATGGATCAGCCCCAGCATTTT.

The chain employs TRBV27 and TRBJ2-7; D call uncertain. The germline V gene has CDR1 MNHEY and CDR2 SMNVEV (reference sequence). Trimming took 4 bases from V and 4 from J, leaving 14 bases between them. The CDR3 consists of 14 residues. This chain's CDR3 is CASSYRPNGYEQYF. As DNA, the CDR3 is TGTGCCAGCAGTTACAGACCCAATGGTTACGAGCAGTACTTC.

The gene calls are TRBV5-1 and TRBJ1-1; the D gene is possibly TRBD1 (6 bases). The germline V gene encodes CDR1 SGHRS and CDR2 YFSETQ. The CDR3 sequence is 15 residues long. Trimming stripped 0 bases from V and 7 bases from J, with 16 bases between. CDR3 sequence reads: CASSLGIQGIGEAFF. CDR3 sequence (DNA): TGCGCCAGCAGCTTGGGGATTCAGGGGATCGGTGAAGCTTTCTTT.

The V gene is TRBV11-3, the J gene TRBJ1-3; TRBD1 agrees at 7 bases. CDR1 and CDR2 from the germline V gene are SGHNT and YENEEA. The CDR3 consists of 15 residues. V was pared by 4 bases and J by 0 bases, with 3 bases of the junction left unmatched. In nucleotides, the CDR3 is TGTGCCAGCAGCTCACAGGGGTTCTCTGGAAACACCATATATTTT. Translation: CASSSQGFSGNTIYF.

The rearrangement links TRBV28 to TRBJ1-2; no clear D gene. V lost 7 bases, J lost 7 bases, and 13 bases lay in between. Germline lookup yields CDR1 MDHEN and CDR2 SYDVKM. The CDR3 contains 12 residues. CDR3 bases: TGTGCCAGCATTGGGGAGCCTCGTGGCTACACCTTC. This sequence encodes CASIGEPRGYTF.

The J gene is TRBJ2-2, the V gene TRBV4-3; D might be TRBD2 (6 bases). This CDR3 has 16 amino acids. V was cut by 6 bases and J by 6 bases, with 20 bases left in between. Germline loops: CDR1 LGHNA, CDR2 YSLEER. CDR3 bases: TGCGCCAGCAGTACGTGGGGGGATATTACGGCCGGGGAGCTGTTTTTT. This encodes CASSTWGDITAGELFF.

The J gene is TRBJ2-1, the V gene TRBV7-3, with 9 positions matching TRBD1. The length of the CDR3 is 18 residues. The J segment lost 3 bases and the V segment lost 2 bases, leaving 11 bases of the junction unmatched. Germline CDR1 SGHTA, CDR2 FQGTGA. The CDR3 nucleotides are TGTGCCAGCAGCTTAGATATCCCCGGGACAGGGATCTACAATGAGCAGTTCTTC. Translated: CASSLDIPGTGIYNEQFF.

V and J are TRBV7-9 and TRBJ2-5; TRBD2 matches 7 bases. The CDR3 loop spans 13 amino acids. CDR1 and CDR2 (germline): SEHNR, FQNEAQ (reference sequence). Trimming took 5 bases from V and 5 from J; bases not matched to a gene: 5. The DNA for the CDR3 is TGTGCCAGCAGCCGAAGCGGGGCGGAGACCCAGTACTTC. Protein product: CASSRSGAETQYF.

The chain combines TRBV6-5 with TRBJ1-1, with D possibly being TRBD1 (5 bases). The CDR3 contains 14 residues. The V gene lost 6 bases and the J gene lost 3 bases, with 14 bases spanning the gap. Germline V gene lookup returns CDR1 MNHEY and CDR2 SVGAGI. CDR3 nucleotide sequence: TGTGCCAGCAGACGGGGACTCGGGCACACTGAAGCTTTCTTT. This sequence encodes CASRRGLGHTEAFF.

CDR3 loop: CASRFSGFSGEQYF. CDR3 DNA: TGTGCCAGCAGATTTAGCGGTTTCAGCGGCGAGCAGTACTTC. The chain carries TRBV28 and TRBJ2-7; D possibly corresponds to TRBD2 (6 bases). CDR1 and CDR2 from the germline V gene are MDHEN and SYDVKM. V was cut by 6 bases and J by 6 bases, with 18 bases left in between. The CDR3 length is 14 residues. The full variable domain, its missing parts supplied by reference TRBV28 and TRBJ2-7, is DVKVTQSSRYLVKRTGEKVFLECVQDMDHENMFWYRQDPGLGLRLIYFSYDVKMKEKGDIPEGYSVSREKKERFSLILESASTNQTSMYLCASRFSGFSGEQYFGPGTRLTVT.

The chain recombines TRBV28 with TRBJ2-2; TRBD1 matches 8 bases. The CDR3 totals 15 residues. With V trimmed by 6 bases and J by 6 bases, 9 bases remained unmatched. Per the germline V gene, CDR1 is MDHEN and CDR2 is SYDVKM. DNA of the CDR3: TGTGCCAGCAGCCCCGCGACAGGGGCGGCCGGGGAGCTGTTTTTT. Amino acid sequence: CASSPATGAAGELFF.

This sequence joins TRBV5-1 and TRBJ1-5; D perhaps matches TRBD1 (6 bases). V lost 0 bases and J lost 5, with 6 bases in between. The CDR3 is 13 amino acids. CDR1 and CDR2 from the germline V gene are SGHRS and YFSETQ. The CDR3 DNA reads TGCGCCAGCAGCTTGGGGGGGCATCAGCCCCAGCATTTT. It specifies CASSLGGHQPQHF.

V is TRBV5-4 and J is TRBJ2-2; TRBD2 aligns across 7 bases. CDR1 SGHNT and CDR2 YYREEE come from the germline V gene (reference sequence). Trimming removed 3 bases from V and 4 bases from J; junction bases left unmatched: 9. This CDR3 region has 16 residues. The CDR3 spells CASSSRGEFTTGELFF. The CDR3, as DNA: TGTGCCAGCAGCTCTCGGGGGGAGTTCACCACCGGGGAGCTGTTTTTT. The full variable domain, completed using reference TRBV5-4 and TRBJ2-2, is ETGVTQSPTHLIKTRGQQVTLRCSSQSGHNTVSWYQQALGQGPQFIFQYYREEENGRGNFPPRFSGLQFPNYSSELNVNALELDDSALYLCASSSRGEFTTGELFFGEGSRLTVL.